The clone carrying this T cell receptor (beta chain) is a singleton in its sample. This specimen belongs to a study of CD8 T cells in Susac syndrome. Germline loops: CDR1 SQVTM, CDR2 ANQGSEA. The CDR3 extends over 11 amino acids. Trimming stripped 5 bases from V and 0 bases from J, with 4 bases between. High-throughput TCR beta sequencing covered peripheral CD8+ and CD4+ T cells. Multiple sclerosis controls were treatment-naive patients with stable or active relapsing-remitting disease. TEMRA cells were FACS-enriched, unlike CD8+ and CD4+ T cells, which were negatively isolated. The authors reverse transcribed roughly 0.45 to 1 ug RNA with random hexamers. With immunoSEQ multiplex PCR, TCR beta CDR3 was amplified across 54 Vbeta and 13 Jbeta. Each CDR3 protein is one row after TCRdb ran MiXCR on the immunoSEQ multiplex PCR reads. Of about 180,000 distinct CDR3 sequences in the sample, around 95% are singletons; the top ten hold approximately 0.09%.

This chain joins TRBV29-1 and TRBJ1-1, with D hard to call. The sample comprised CD4+ T cells from PBMCs. The receptor's source is a human donor with multiple sclerosis. CDR3 nucleotide sequence: TGCAGCGTTCGTCTGAACACTGAAGCTTTCTTT. Its translation: CSVRLNTEAFF.